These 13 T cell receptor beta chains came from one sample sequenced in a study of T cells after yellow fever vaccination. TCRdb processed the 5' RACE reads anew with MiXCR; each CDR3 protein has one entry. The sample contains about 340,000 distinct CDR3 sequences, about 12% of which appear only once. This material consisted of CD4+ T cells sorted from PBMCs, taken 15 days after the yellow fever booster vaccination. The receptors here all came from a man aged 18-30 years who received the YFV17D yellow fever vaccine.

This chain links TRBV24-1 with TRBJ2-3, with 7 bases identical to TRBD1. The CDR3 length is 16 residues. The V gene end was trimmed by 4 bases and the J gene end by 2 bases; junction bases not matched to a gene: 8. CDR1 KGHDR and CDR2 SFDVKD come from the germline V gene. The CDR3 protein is CATSDSGQAPTDTQYF. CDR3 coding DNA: TGTGCCACCAGTGACTCCGGACAGGCTCCCACAGATACGCAGTATTTT.

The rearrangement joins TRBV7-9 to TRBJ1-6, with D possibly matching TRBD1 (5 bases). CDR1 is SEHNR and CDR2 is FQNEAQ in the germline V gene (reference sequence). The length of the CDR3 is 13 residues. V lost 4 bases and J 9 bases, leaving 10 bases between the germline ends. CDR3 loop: CASSSREASPLHF. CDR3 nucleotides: TGTGCCAGCAGCTCCAGGGAGGCTTCACCCCTCCACTTT.

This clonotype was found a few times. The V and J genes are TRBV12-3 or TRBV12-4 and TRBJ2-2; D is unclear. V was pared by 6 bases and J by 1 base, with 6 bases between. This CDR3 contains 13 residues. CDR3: CASSPMNTGELFF. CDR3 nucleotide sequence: TGTGCCAGCAGCCCCATGAACACCGGGGAGCTGTTTTTT.

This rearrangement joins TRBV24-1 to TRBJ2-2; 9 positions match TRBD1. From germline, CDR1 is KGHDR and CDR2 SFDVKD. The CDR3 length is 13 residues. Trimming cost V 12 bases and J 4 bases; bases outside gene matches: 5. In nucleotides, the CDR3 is TGTGCCTCAGGACAGGGGTCCACCGGGGAGCTGTTTTTT. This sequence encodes CASGQGSTGELFF.

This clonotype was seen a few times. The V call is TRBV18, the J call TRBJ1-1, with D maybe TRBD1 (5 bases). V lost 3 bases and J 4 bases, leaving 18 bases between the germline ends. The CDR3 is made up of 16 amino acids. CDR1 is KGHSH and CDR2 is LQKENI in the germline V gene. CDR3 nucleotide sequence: TGTGCCAGCTCACCTTACACAGGAGGTGTGAGCACTGAAGCTTTCTTT. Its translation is CASSPYTGGVSTEAFF.

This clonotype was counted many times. In nucleotides, the CDR3 is TGTGCCAGCTCACCACCGAGCCACGGGGACGACGAGCAGTACTTC. This encodes CASSPPSHGDDEQYF. The rearrangement uses TRBV18 and TRBJ2-7; either TRBD1 or TRBD2 may supply D (5 bases each). Germline V gene lookup returns CDR1 KGHSH and CDR2 LQKENI. Deletions cut 0 bases from V and 5 bases from J, with 14 bases between. The CDR3 runs 15 residues.

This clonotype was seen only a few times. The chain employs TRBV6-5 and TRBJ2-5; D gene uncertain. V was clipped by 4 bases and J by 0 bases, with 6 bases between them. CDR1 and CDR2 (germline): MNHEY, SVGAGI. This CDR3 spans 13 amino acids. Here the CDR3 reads CASSFDNQETQYF. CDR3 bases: TGTGCCAGCAGTTTTGACAACCAAGAGACCCAGTACTTC.

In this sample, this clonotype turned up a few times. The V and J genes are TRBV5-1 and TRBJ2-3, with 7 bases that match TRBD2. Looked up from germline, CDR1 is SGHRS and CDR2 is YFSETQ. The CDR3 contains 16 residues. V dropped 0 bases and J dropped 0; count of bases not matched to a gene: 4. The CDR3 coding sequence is TGCGCCAGCAGCTTGGGATTGCGGGGGAGCACAGATACGCAGTATTTT. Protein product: CASSLGLRGSTDTQYF.

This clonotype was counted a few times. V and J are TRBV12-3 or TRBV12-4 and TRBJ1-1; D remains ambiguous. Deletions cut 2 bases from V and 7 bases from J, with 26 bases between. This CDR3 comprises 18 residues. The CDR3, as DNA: TGTGCCAGCAGTTTACCTACGCGTCTAGGGCCGGATACCGGTGAAGCTTTCTTT. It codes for CASSLPTRLGPDTGEAFF.

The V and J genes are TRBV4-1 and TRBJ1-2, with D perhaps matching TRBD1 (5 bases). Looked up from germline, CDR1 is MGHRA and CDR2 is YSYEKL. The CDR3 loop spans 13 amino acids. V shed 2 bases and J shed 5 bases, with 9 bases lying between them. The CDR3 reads CASSQRDGYGYTF. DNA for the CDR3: TGCGCCAGCAGCCAACGGGACGGTTATGGCTACACCTTC.

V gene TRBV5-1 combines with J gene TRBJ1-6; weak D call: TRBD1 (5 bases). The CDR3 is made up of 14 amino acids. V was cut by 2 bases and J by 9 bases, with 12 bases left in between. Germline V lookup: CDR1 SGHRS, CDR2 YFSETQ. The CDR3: CASSFEGKGSPLHF. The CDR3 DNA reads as TGCGCCAGCAGCTTCGAGGGGAAGGGTTCACCCCTCCACTTT.

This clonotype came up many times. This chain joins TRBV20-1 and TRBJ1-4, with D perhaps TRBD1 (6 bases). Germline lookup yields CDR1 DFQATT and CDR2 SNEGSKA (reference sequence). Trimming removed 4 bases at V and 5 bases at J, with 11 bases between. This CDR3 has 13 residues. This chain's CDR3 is CSAKGGPNEKLFF. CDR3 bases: TGCAGTGCTAAGGGGGGTCCCAATGAAAAACTGTTTTTT.

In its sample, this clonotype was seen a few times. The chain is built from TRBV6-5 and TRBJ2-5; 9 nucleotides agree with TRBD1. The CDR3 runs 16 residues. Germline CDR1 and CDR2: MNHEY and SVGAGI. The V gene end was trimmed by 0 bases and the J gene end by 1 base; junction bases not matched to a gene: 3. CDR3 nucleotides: TGTGCCAGCAGTTACTCCGGGACAGGGACCCAAGAGACCCAGTACTTC. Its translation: CASSYSGTGTQETQYF.